A selection of T cell receptor beta chains follows, all from one sample in a study of blood T cell repertoires in COVID-19. The data were produced by immunoSEQ multiplex PCR, yet TCRdb's version contains in-frame clones alone and is incomplete. The sample comprises around 49,000 clones, about 78% of which are singletons, and about 6.1% rests with the top ten. Sequenced input: PBMCs or T cells enriched from blood (not recorded which). Receptor source: a woman in her 50s with acute COVID-19. CDR3s include the opening cysteine and the closing phenylalanine or tryptophan. The order of the fields is J gene, D gene, V gene, clone size, CDR3 protein, CDR3 DNA. The D gene is left open where the match is weak. Clone size is given for some rows only: seen once, a few or many times, or a class if the clone is expanded.

J: TRBJ2-7; D: .; V: TRBV19; size: .; CDR3: CASSEGLGGNEQYF; DNA: TGTGCCAGTAGTGAAGGACTAGGGGGGAACGAGCAGTACTTC
J: TRBJ1-6; D: TRBD1; V: TRBV6-5; size: .; CDR3: CASSRDRDNSPLHF; DNA: TGTGCCAGCAGCCGGGACAGGGATAATTCACCCCTCCACTTT
J: TRBJ2-7; D: .; V: TRBV5-1; size: .; CDR3: CASSQRGPAVEQYF; DNA: TGCGCCAGCAGTCAAAGGGGCCCCGCAGTCGAGCAGTACTTC
J: TRBJ1-1; D: .; V: TRBV12-3/TRBV12-4; size: .; CDR3: CASSLLRNTEAFF; DNA: TGTGCCAGCAGTTTGCTAAGGAACACTGAAGCTTTCTTT
J: TRBJ2-1; D: TRBD1; V: TRBV3-1/TRBV3-2; size: .; CDR3: CASSRGQGKGNEQFF; DNA: TGTGCCAGCAGCCGTGGACAGGGGAAGGGCAATGAGCAGTTCTTC
J: TRBJ2-7; D: .; V: TRBV19; size: .; CDR3: CASSIDGFTYEQYF; DNA: TGTGCCAGTAGTATAGATGGCTTCACCTACGAGCAGTACTTC
J: TRBJ2-6; D: .; V: TRBV30; size: .; CDR3: CAWRSGANVLTF; DNA: TGTGCCTGGCGGTCTGGGGCCAACGTCCTGACTTTC
J: TRBJ1-1; D: .; V: TRBV3-1/TRBV3-2; size: .; CDR3: CASSQGIENTEAFF; DNA: TGTGCCAGCAGCCAAGGAATAGAGAACACTGAAGCTTTCTTT
J: TRBJ1-5; D: TRBD1; V: TRBV19; size: .; CDR3: CASSPGQGANQPQHF; DNA: TGTGCCAGTAGTCCTGGACAGGGGGCTAATCAGCCCCAGCATTTT
J: TRBJ1-2; D: .; V: TRBV3-1/TRBV3-2; size: few; CDR3: CASSQLRDTRREGYGYTF; DNA: TGTGCCAGCAGCCAACTCCGGGACACCAGGAGGGAGGGGTATGGCTACACCTTC
J: TRBJ2-3; D: .; V: TRBV5-8; size: .; CDR3: CASSETGSTDTQYF; DNA: TGTGCCAGCAGCGAGACAGGATCCACAGATACGCAGTATTTT
J: TRBJ2-3; D: TRBD2; V: TRBV2; size: once; CDR3: CASSEALASGDTDTQYF; DNA: TGTGCCAGCAGTGAAGCCTTGGCTAGCGGGGACACAGATACGCAGTATTTT
J: TRBJ2-1; D: .; V: TRBV10-1; size: few; CDR3: CASSGQLNEQFF; DNA: TGCGCCAGCAGTGGACAGCTCAATGAGCAGTTCTTC
J: TRBJ2-7; D: .; V: TRBV19; size: .; CDR3: CASKTQRSSYEQYF; DNA: TGTGCCAGTAAGACTCAGCGGAGCTCCTACGAGCAGTACTTC
J: TRBJ2-7; D: TRBD2; V: TRBV24-1; size: .; CDR3: CATSDLTGRGQYF; DNA: TGTGCCACCAGTGATTTGACCGGGAGGGGTCAGTACTTC
J: TRBJ2-3; D: .; V: TRBV5-6; size: once; CDR3: CASSLKSLINTDTQYF; DNA: TGTGCCAGCAGCTTGAAGTCACTTATCAACACAGATACGCAGTATTTT
J: TRBJ2-2; D: .; V: TRBV10-3; size: .; CDR3: CATRSPQGNTGELFF; DNA: TGTGCCACCAGAAGCCCGCAGGGAAACACCGGGGAGCTGTTTTTT
J: TRBJ2-7; D: TRBD1; V: TRBV10-3; size: .; CDR3: CAISDPVDRQGIGF; DNA: TGTGCCATCAGTGACCCAGTCGACAGACAGGGAATAGGGTTC
J: TRBJ2-3; D: .; V: TRBV3-1/TRBV3-2; size: .; CDR3: CASSQGAGARTDTQYF; DNA: TGTGCCAGCAGCCAAGGGGCGGGGGCGCGGACAGATACGCAGTATTTT
J: TRBJ2-3; D: TRBD2; V: TRBV6-5; size: .; CDR3: CASKGQGLLTDTQYF; DNA: TGTGCCAGCAAGGGGCAGGGACTACTCACAGATACGCAGTATTTT
J: TRBJ2-3; D: .; V: TRBV5-1; size: .; CDR3: CASSTSGGTDTQYF; DNA: TGCGCCAGCAGCACCAGCGGTGGCACAGATACGCAGTATTTT
J: TRBJ2-3; D: TRBD2; V: TRBV24-1; size: .; CDR3: CATRSGGPGDTQYF; DNA: TGTGCCACCAGGAGCGGGGGGCCGGGAGATACGCAGTATTTT
J: TRBJ2-5; D: TRBD2; V: TRBV5-4; size: .; CDR3: CASSLVGVAGLQETQYF; DNA: TGTGCCAGCAGCTTGGTAGGGGTAGCGGGGCTTCAAGAGACCCAGTACTTC
J: TRBJ2-1; D: .; V: TRBV7-9; size: .; CDR3: CASSATGGSYNEQFF; DNA: TGTGCCAGCAGCGCGACCGGGGGCTCCTACAATGAGCAGTTCTTC
J: TRBJ1-1; D: .; V: TRBV30; size: .; CDR3: CAWSLWNTEAFF; DNA: TGTGCCTGGAGTCTGTGGAACACTGAAGCTTTCTTT
J: TRBJ2-7; D: TRBD1; V: TRBV3-1/TRBV3-2; size: .; CDR3: CASNLGQGEQYF; DNA: TGTGCCAGCAACCTAGGACAGGGGGAGCAGTACTTC
J: TRBJ1-1; D: .; V: TRBV5-6; size: .; CDR3: CASSPDTDTEAFF; DNA: TGTGCCAGCAGTCCTGACACTGACACTGAAGCTTTCTTT
J: TRBJ1-1; D: .; V: TRBV3-1/TRBV3-2; size: .; CDR3: CASSQATGIEAFF; DNA: TGTGCCAGCAGCCAAGCTACAGGGATTGAAGCTTTCTTT
J: TRBJ2-5; D: TRBD2; V: TRBV19; size: .; CDR3: CASSISTAGGQETQYF; DNA: TGTGCCAGTAGTATATCCACAGCGGGGGGCCAAGAGACCCAGTACTTC
J: TRBJ1-6; D: .; V: TRBV5-6; size: .; CDR3: CASSYRVGYSPLHF; DNA: TGTGCCAGCAGCTACAGGGTAGGGTATTCACCCCTCCACTTT
J: TRBJ2-1; D: .; V: TRBV6-2/TRBV6-3; size: few; CDR3: CASSYTGYRANEQFF; DNA: TGTGCCAGCAGTTACACAGGCTACCGTGCGAATGAGCAGTTCTTC
J: TRBJ2-2; D: TRBD2; V: TRBV2; size: .; CDR3: CASTIRASGGSNTGELFF; DNA: TGTGCCAGCACTATAAGGGCTAGCGGGGGATCGAACACCGGGGAGCTGTTTTTT
J: TRBJ2-1; D: .; V: TRBV7-2; size: .; CDR3: CASSLGRIISYNEQFF; DNA: TGTGCCAGCAGCTTAGGCAGGATTATATCCTACAATGAGCAGTTCTTC
J: TRBJ1-2; D: .; V: TRBV21-1; size: .; CDR3: CASSTDLFPGSYTF; DNA: TGTGCCAGCAGCACCGACCTTTTTCCAGGGAGCTACACCTTC
J: TRBJ1-5; D: TRBD1; V: TRBV19; size: .; CDR3: CASSRDREDNQPQHF; DNA: TGTGCCAGTAGTCGGGACAGGGAGGACAATCAGCCCCAGCATTTT
J: TRBJ1-2; D: TRBD1; V: TRBV30; size: .; CDR3: CAWSFGQGNGYTF; DNA: TGTGCCTGGAGCTTCGGACAGGGAAATGGCTACACCTTC
J: TRBJ1-2; D: .; V: TRBV3-1/TRBV3-2; size: once; CDR3: CASSQRGQALYGYTF; DNA: TGTGCCAGCAGCCAACGTGGGCAGGCACTCTATGGCTACACCTTC
J: TRBJ1-2; D: .; V: TRBV9; size: .; CDR3: CAPPRRGLIMSGYTF; DNA: TGTGCCCCCCCTCGTAGGGGGTTAATAATGTCGGGCTACACCTTC
J: TRBJ2-2; D: TRBD1; V: TRBV11-2; size: .; CDR3: CASSFGTGTGELFF; DNA: TGTGCCAGCAGCTTCGGGACAGGGACCGGGGAGCTGTTTTTT
J: TRBJ1-5; D: TRBD1; V: TRBV10-2; size: .; CDR3: CASSDGQGGQPQHF; DNA: TGCGCCAGCAGTGACGGACAGGGGGGGCAGCCCCAGCATTTT